This T cell receptor beta chain was documented in a study of T cells in Graves' hyperthyroidism and ophthalmopathy. Regarding this clonotype: Its specificity is unknown.

The TCR beta CDR3 regions underwent amplification using RNA transcripts as the source. RT-PCR in the first round (using the HTBI primer set) targeted the TCR CDR3. TCRdb used MiXCR to reprocess the multiplex PCR reads, holding one entry per CDR3 protein. The table lists approximately 640,000 distinct CDR3 sequences, roughly 17% of them singletons. It was considered stable Graves' hyperthyroidism when ophthalmopathy did not progress within 18 months. In patients aged 18 to 65, hyperthyroidism was newly diagnosed, with duration under 2 months. Source material for PBMCs was 10 ml fresh peripheral blood. The CDR3 loop spans 16 amino acids. Trimming removed 0 bases at V and 9 bases at J, with 23 bases between. From germline, CDR1 is DFQATT and CDR2 SNEGSKA (reference sequence). Study results and caveats: Clonotypes that were expanded in thyroid above 0.001 mostly appeared in blood too.

The sequencing input was blood. This TCR came from a young woman with Graves' hyperthyroidism. This rearrangement joins TRBV20-1 to TRBJ1-2; D is unclear. The CDR3 sequence is CSARDPGVGVESRYTF. The CDR3 coding sequence is TGCAGTGCTAGAGATCCTGGCGTAGGCGTTGAGTCTCGCTACACCTTC.